Listed below are T cell receptor beta chains from one sample, sequenced in a study of T-cell reconstitution after alpha-beta-depleted transplantation in children. TCRdb recomputed calls from the PCR reads with MiXCR, one row per CDR3 protein. Of around 4,200 distinct CDR3 sequences listed, approximately 13% are singletons. The sample consisted of PBMCs, mostly from graft donor cells, taken 60 days after TCRalphabeta/CD19-depleted stem cell transplant. The receptors were sampled from a male patient between 2 and 15 years old who had a stem cell transplant for acute lymphoblastic leukemia, so the T cells may come from the graft donor. The CDR3 runs from the conserved cysteine through the conserved F or W. Fields, in order: clone size, V gene, J gene, CDR3 length, D gene, CDR3 protein, CDR3 DNA. D genes are given only for firm matches. Rows may omit the clone size; those that give it use once, few, many or a size class.

>medium-sized|TRBV3-1|TRBJ1-3|16|.
CASSLGLRNSGNTIYF
TGTGCCAGCAGCCTTGGACTGCGAAACTCTGGAAACACCATATATTTT
>many|TRBV18|TRBJ2-3|17|TRBD1
CASSPKHTGACTDTQYF
TGTGCCAGCTCACCAAAACATACAGGGGCCTGCACAGATACGCAGTATTTT
>large|TRBV5-6|TRBJ2-7|15|TRBD1
CASSHKGQQGYEQYF
TGTGCCAGCAGCCATAAGGGACAGCAAGGTTACGAGCAGTACTTC
>many|TRBV7-3|TRBJ1-2|16|TRBD1
CASSLRVTGEADGYTF
TGTGCCAGCAGCTTAAGGGTGACAGGGGAAGCGGATGGCTACACCTTC
>many|TRBV20-1|TRBJ2-7|13|TRBD2
CSVTPRGDYEQYF
TGCAGTGTTACACCCCGGGGGGACTACGAGCAGTACTTC
>many|TRBV6-1|TRBJ2-1|12|.
CASSETTKGPFF
TGTGCCAGCAGTGAAACGACAAAGGGTCCGTTCTTC
>medium-sized|TRBV2|TRBJ1-5|15|.
CASSAGGRGNQPQHF
TGTGCCAGCAGTGCGGGGGGGCGAGGCAATCAGCCCCAGCATTTT
>many|TRBV20-1|TRBJ1-2|13|.
CSAREAGSSGYTF
TGCAGTGCTAGAGAGGCAGGGTCCAGTGGCTACACCTTC
>many|TRBV7-9|TRBJ2-5|16|.
CASSFRDSLTQETQYF
TGTGCCAGCAGCTTTAGGGACTCATTAACGCAAGAGACCCAGTACTTC
>.|TRBV12-5|TRBJ2-7|17|TRBD1
CACSKDGQGMRSYEQYF
TGTGCCTGCTCCAAAGATGGACAGGGAATGAGGTCCTACGAGCAGTACTTC